This TCR beta chain was profiled in a study of cytomegalovirus exposure and HLA in healthy donors. Looking at the study overall: In an earlier analysis, 117 million unique TCR beta sequences were found from 150 million to 200 million T cells. Inside one of the first data releases sat 80 million to 95 million unique TCRs taken from HLA-typed donors. Study findings and constraints: Per published accounts, TCR beta sequences correctly predicted the HLA-A and HLA-B alleles of most subjects. Later work found that TCR association rates differed between HLA loci; DRB1 had the most and HLA-C the fewest.

The PCR ran on 60 Vbeta and 13 Jbeta primers. The protocol was immunoSEQ multiplex PCR, while the TCRdb copy is restricted to in-frame clones and leaves out a portion. The data contain roughly 140,000 clones, approximately 81% of them singletons. The CDR3 extends over 14 amino acids. V dropped 0 bases and J dropped 4 bases, with 10 bases sitting between them. Germline CDR1 is LGHNA and CDR2 is YSLEER. In the case of this clone: Its antigen is as yet unknown.

Sequencing used PBMCs. The chain combines TRBV4-3 with TRBJ2-7; TRBD2 might be the D (6 bases). The clonotype originates from a woman under 30 in good health and CMV-seronegative. The chain's CDR3 is CASSQDPGTYEQYF. DNA for the CDR3: TGCGCCAGCAGCCAAGATCCAGGGACTTACGAGCAGTACTTC.